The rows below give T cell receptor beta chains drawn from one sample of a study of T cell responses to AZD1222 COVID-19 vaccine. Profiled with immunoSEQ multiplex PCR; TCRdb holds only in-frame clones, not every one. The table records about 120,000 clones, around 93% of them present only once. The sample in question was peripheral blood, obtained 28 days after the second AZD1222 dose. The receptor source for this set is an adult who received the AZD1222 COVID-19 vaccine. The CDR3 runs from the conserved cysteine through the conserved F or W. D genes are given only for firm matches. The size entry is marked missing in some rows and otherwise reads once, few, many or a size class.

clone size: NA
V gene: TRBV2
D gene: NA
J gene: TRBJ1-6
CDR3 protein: CASSGGVSPLHF
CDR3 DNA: TGTGCCAGCAGCGGCGGTGTGTCACCCCTCCACTTT

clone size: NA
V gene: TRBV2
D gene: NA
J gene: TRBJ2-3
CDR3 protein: CASRVSTDTQYF
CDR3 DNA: TGTGCCAGCCGCGTCAGCACAGATACGCAGTATTTT

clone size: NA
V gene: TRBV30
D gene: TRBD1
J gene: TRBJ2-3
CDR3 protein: CAWSGVYGRGPPDTQYF
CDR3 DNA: TGTGCCTGGAGTGGAGTTTACGGCAGGGGGCCTCCAGATACGCAGTATTTT

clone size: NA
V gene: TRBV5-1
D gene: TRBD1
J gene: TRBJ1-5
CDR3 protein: CASSPTDRGLGPQHF
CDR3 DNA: TGCGCCAGCAGCCCTACCGACAGGGGCCTAGGGCCCCAGCATTTT

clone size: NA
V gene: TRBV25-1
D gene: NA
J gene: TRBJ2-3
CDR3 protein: CASSDHGPRGTDTQYF
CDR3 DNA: TGTGCCAGCAGTGACCACGGGCCGCGTGGTACAGATACGCAGTATTTT

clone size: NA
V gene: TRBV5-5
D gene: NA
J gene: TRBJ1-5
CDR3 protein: CASSLGIYSNQPQHF
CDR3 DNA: TGTGCCAGCAGCTTGGGCATTTATAGCAATCAGCCCCAGCATTTT

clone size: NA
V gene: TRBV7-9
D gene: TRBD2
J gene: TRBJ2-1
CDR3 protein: CASFYGAVGGDYNEQFF
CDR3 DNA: TGTGCCAGTTTCTATGGGGCGGTTGGGGGGGACTACAATGAGCAGTTCTTC

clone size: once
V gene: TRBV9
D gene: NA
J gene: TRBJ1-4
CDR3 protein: CASSGGGEKLFF
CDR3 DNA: TGTGCCAGCAGCGGAGGGGGTGAAAAACTGTTTTTT

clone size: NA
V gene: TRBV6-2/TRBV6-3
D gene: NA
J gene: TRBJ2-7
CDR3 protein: CASSPGTGRLEQYF
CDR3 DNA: TGTGCCAGCAGTCCCGGGACGGGAAGACTCGAGCAGTACTTC

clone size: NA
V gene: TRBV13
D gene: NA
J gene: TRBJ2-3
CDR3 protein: CASSLIGRTDTQYF
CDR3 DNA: TGTGCCAGCAGCTTAATCGGGCGCACAGATACGCAGTATTTT

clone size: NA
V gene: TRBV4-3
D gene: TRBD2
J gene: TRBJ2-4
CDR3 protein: CASSQDRLAANIQYF
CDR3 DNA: TGCGCCAGCAGCCAAGATAGACTAGCGGCAAACATTCAGTACTTC

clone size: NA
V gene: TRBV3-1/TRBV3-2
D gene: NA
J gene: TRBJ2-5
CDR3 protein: CASSQFPPWGGGETQYF
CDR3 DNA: TGTGCCAGCAGCCAATTTCCGCCGTGGGGGGGCGGAGAGACCCAGTACTTC

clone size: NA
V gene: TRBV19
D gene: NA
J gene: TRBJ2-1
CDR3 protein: CASSIDRGSGLNEQFF
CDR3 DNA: TGTGCCAGTAGTATAGATCGGGGGAGTGGCTTAAATGAGCAGTTCTTC

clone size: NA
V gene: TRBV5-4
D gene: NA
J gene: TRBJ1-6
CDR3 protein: CASRVTAGFDNSPLHF
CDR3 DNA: TGTGCCAGCAGGGTAACCGCGGGGTTCGATAATTCACCCCTCCACTTT

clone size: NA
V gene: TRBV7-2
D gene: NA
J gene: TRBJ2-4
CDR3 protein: CASSPLQNIQYF
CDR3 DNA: TGTGCCAGCAGCCCTCTACAAAACATTCAGTACTTC

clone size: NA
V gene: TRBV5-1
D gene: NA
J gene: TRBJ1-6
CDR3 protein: CASGWESSYNSPLHF
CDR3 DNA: TGCGCCAGCGGCTGGGAGAGCTCCTATAATTCACCCCTCCACTTT

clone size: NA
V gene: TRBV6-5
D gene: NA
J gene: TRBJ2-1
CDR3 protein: CASSTFPPPRFF
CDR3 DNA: TGTGCCAGCAGTACCTTCCCTCCCCCGCGGTTCTTC

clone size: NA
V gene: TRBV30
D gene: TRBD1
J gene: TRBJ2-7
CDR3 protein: CAGRTGGDEQYF
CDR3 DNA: TGTGCCGGCCGGACAGGGGGCGACGAGCAGTACTTC

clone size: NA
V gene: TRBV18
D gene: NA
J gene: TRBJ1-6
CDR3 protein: CASSTLDNSPLHF
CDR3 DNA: TGTGCCAGCTCCACACTCGATAATTCACCCCTCCACTTT

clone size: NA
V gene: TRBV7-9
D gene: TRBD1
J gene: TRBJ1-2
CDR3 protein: CASSLGQGAGGYTF
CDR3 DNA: TGTGCCAGCAGCTTAGGGCAGGGGGCTGGTGGCTACACCTTC

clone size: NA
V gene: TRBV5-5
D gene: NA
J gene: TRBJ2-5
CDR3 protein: CASSLATGHQETQYF
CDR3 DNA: TGTGCCAGCAGCTTGGCGACAGGACACCAAGAGACCCAGTACTTC

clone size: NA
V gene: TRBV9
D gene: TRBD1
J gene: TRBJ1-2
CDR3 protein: CASKRDRGRDGYTF
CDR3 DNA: TGTGCCAGCAAAAGGGACAGGGGGCGAGATGGCTACACCTTC

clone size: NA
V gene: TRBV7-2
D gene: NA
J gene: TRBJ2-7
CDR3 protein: CASSFRDPKVDEQYF
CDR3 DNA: TGTGCCAGCAGCTTTCGGGACCCCAAGGTGGACGAGCAGTACTTC

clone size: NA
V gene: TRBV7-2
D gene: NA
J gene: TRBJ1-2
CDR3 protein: CASSLIGARAGYTF
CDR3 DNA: TGTGCCAGCAGCTTGATCGGGGCCCGGGCGGGCTACACCTTC

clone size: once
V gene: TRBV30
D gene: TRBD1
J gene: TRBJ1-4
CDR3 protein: CAWSVEGQGHTKLFF
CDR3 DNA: TGTGCCTGGAGTGTAGAGGGACAGGGCCATACAAAACTGTTTTTT

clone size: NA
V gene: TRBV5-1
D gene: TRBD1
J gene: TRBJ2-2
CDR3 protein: CASSLWTGGNTGELFF
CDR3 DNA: TGCGCCAGCAGCTTGTGGACAGGGGGGAACACCGGGGAGCTGTTTTTT

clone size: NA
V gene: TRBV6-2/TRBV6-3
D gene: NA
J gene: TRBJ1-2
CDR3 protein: CASSYSPLSRNPEGRYGYTF
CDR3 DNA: TGTGCCAGCAGTTACTCCCCTTTGAGTAGGAATCCGGAAGGGCGCTATGGCTACACCTTC

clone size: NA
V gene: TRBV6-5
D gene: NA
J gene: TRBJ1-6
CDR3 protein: CASSYSGTPLHF
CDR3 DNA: TGTGCCAGCAGTTACTCCGGGACTCCCCTCCACTTT

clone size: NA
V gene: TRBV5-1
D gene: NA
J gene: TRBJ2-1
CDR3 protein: CASSLDGGTSSYNEQFF
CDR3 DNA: TGCGCCAGCAGCTTGGATGGCGGGACCAGCTCCTACAATGAGCAGTTCTTC

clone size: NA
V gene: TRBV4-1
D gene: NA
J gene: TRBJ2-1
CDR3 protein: CASSQDAGLRRGEQFF
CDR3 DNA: TGCGCCAGCAGCCAAGACGCCGGGCTCCGGAGGGGTGAGCAGTTCTTC

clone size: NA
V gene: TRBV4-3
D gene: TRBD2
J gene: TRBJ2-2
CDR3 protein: CASSQVSGGAGELFF
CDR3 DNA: TGCGCCAGCAGCCAAGTGTCCGGGGGGGCCGGGGAGCTGTTTTTT

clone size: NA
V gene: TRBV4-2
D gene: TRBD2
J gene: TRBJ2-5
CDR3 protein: CASSQGRSGTPETQYF
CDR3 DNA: TGTGCCAGCAGCCAGGGGCGTAGCGGGACCCCCGAGACCCAGTACTTC

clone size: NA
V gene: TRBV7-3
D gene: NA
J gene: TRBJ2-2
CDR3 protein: CASSLRPDHSSTGELFF
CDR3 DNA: TGTGCCAGCAGCTTACGGCCCGACCACTCTTCCACCGGGGAGCTGTTTTTT

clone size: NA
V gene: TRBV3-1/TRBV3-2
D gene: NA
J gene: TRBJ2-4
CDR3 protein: CASSQETTVYREFGLAKNIQYF
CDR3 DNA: TGTGCCAGCAGCCAAGAGACAACTGTTTACCGGGAATTCGGACTAGCCAAAAACATTCAGTACTTC

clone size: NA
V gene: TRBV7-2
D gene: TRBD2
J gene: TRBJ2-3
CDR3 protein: CATARVAGEIDTQYF
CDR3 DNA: TGTGCCACCGCTCGAGTAGCGGGGGAAATAGATACGCAGTATTTT

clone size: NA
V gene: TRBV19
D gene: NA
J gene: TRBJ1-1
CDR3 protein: CASRPASGRAEAFF
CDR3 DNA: TGTGCCAGTAGGCCTGCATCGGGTAGGGCTGAAGCTTTCTTT

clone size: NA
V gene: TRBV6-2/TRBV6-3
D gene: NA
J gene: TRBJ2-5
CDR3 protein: CASSYFRVETQYF
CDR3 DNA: TGTGCCAGCAGTTACTTTAGAGTAGAGACCCAGTACTTC

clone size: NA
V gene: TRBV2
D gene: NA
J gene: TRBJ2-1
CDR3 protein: CASSRDGTREQFF
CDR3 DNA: TGTGCCAGCAGCCGGGACGGAACCCGCGAGCAGTTCTTC

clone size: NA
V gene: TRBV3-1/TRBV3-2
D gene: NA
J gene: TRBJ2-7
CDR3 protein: CASSWGPTSYEQYF
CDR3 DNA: TGTGCCAGCAGCTGGGGGCCCACCTCCTACGAGCAGTACTTC

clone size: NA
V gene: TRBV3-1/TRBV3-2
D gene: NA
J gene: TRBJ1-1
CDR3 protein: CASSQVRTGRTEAFF
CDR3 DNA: TGTGCCAGCAGCCAAGTACGAACAGGGCGAACTGAAGCTTTCTTT

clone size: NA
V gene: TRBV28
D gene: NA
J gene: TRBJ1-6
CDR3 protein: CASSLEQGPLRVHF
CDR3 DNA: TGTGCCAGCAGTTTAGAACAGGGCCCCCTCCGGGTCCACTTT

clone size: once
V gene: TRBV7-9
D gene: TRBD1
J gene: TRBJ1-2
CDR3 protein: CASSPGTANYGYTF
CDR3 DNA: TGTGCCAGCAGCCCTGGGACAGCTAACTATGGCTACACCTTC